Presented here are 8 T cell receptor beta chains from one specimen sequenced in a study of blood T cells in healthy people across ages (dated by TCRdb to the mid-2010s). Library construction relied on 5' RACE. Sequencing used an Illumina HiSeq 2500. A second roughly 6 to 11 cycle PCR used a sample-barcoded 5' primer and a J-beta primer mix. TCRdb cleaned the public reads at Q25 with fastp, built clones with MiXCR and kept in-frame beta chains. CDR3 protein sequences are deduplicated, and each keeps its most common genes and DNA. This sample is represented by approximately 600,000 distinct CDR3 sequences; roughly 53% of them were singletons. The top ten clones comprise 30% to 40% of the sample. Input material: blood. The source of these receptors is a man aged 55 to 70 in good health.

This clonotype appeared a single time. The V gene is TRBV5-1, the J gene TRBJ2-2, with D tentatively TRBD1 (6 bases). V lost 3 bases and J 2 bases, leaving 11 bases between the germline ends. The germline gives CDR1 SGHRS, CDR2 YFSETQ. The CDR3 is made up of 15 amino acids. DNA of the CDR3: TGCGCCAGCAGCTGGGGGACATCCAACACCGGGGAGCTGTTTTTT. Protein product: CASSWGTSNTGELFF.

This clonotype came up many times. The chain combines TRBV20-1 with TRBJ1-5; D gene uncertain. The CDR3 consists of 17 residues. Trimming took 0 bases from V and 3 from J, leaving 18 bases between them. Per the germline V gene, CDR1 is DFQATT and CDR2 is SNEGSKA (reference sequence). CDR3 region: CSAREGFRASLNQPQHF. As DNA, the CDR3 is TGCAGTGCTAGAGAGGGCTTTCGGGCCAGCCTCAATCAGCCCCAGCATTTT.

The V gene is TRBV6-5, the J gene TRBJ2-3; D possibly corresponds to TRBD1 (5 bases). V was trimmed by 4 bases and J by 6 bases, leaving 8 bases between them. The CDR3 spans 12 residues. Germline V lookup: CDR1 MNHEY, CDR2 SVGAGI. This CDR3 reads CASSSSGDTQYF. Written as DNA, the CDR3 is TGTGCCAGCAGTTCCTCAGGGGATACGCAGTATTTT.

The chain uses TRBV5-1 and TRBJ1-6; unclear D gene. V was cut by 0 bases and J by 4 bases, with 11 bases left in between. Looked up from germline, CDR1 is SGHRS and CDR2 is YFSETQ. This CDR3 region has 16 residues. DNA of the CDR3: TGCGCCAGCAGCTTGGGAGAGGGCCATTATAATTCACCCCTCCACTTT. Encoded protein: CASSLGEGHYNSPLHF.

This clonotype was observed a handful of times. The CDR3 DNA reads as TGTGCCAGCAGCCTAGGAGGGAACGATGAGCAGTTCTTC. Amino acids: CASSLGGNDEQFF. This sequence joins TRBV7-9 and TRBJ2-1; possible D gene TRBD2, 6 bases. Germline V gene data show CDR1 as SEHNR and CDR2 as FQNEAQ (reference sequence). The CDR3 contains 13 residues. Trimming stripped 5 bases from V and 8 bases from J, with 13 bases between.

The CDR3 DNA reads TGTGCCAGCAGTGAACAGGAGGGGAGGAAGACCCAGTACTTC. Its protein product is CASSEQEGRKTQYF. V and J are TRBV2 and TRBJ2-7; D perhaps matches TRBD2 (6 bases). The tail of the sequence fits TRBJ2-5 better, so the J call may be wrong. The CDR3 is made up of 14 amino acids. Germline assignment: CDR1 SNHLY and CDR2 FYNNEI.

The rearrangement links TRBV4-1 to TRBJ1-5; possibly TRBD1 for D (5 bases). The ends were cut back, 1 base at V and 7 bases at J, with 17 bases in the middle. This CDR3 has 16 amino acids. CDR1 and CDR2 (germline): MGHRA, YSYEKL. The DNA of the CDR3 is TGCGCCAGCAGCCAAGGAGTAGGGGTTGCAGAACAGCCCCAGCATTTT. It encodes CASSQGVGVAEQPQHF.

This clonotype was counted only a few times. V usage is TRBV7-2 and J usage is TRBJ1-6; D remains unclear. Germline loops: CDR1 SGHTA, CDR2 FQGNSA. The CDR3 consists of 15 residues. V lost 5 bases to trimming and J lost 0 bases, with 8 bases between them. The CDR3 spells CASSKRSSYNSPLHF. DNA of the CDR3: TGTGCCAGCAGCAAGCGGAGCTCCTATAATTCACCCCTCCACTTT.